This passage covers 12 T cell receptor beta chains from one sample sequenced in a study of blood T cell repertoires in COVID-19. Measured with immunoSEQ multiplex PCR; TCRdb has only the in-frame clones, and not every one. The sample shows under 400,000 clones, 80% to 90% of them seen only once. Material for sequencing was peripheral blood. All receptors derive from a woman aged 25 to 39 with COVID-19, enrolled during active disease.

The chain is built from TRBV6-5 and TRBJ2-5, with TRBD2 identical over 8 bases. The junction had 4 bases not matched to a gene; V was cut back by 2 bases and J by 5 bases. This CDR3 is 14 amino acids long. The germline V gene encodes CDR1 MNHEY and CDR2 SVGAGI. The DNA of the CDR3 is TGTGCCAGCAGTTACGGACTAGCTGGGGAGACCCAGTACTTC. Its protein is CASSYGLAGETQYF.

This rearrangement joins TRBV24-1 to TRBJ2-5; TRBD2 is a possible D gene (6 bases). From germline, CDR1 is KGHDR and CDR2 SFDVKD. The V and J ends lost 3 bases and 5 bases respectively, with 12 bases between them. The CDR3 contains 14 residues. This CDR3 is CATSDSSGQETQYF. The CDR3 DNA follows: TGTGCCACCAGTGATAGTAGCGGTCAGGAGACCCAGTACTTC.

The chain combines TRBV7-9 with TRBJ2-7; maybe TRBD1 (6 bases). V lost 5 bases, J lost 2 bases, and 13 bases lay in between. Germline V gene lookup returns CDR1 SEHNR and CDR2 FQNEAQ (reference sequence). The CDR3 has 14 amino acids. The CDR3 is CASSQTGSTYEQYF. CDR3 in DNA: TGTGCCAGCAGCCAAACAGGGTCGACCTACGAGCAGTACTTC.

The table lists this clone with a few counts. The rearrangement links TRBV5-1 to TRBJ1-2; 7 bases map to TRBD1. V lost 4 bases and J lost 7; bases outside the gene matches: 7. The CDR3 totals 13 residues. CDR1 and CDR2 from the germline V gene are SGHRS and YFSETQ. The CDR3 reads CASSVTQGGGYTF. CDR3 DNA sequence: TGCGCCAGCAGCGTAACTCAGGGGGGTGGCTACACCTTC.

This chain uses TRBV5-4 with TRBJ1-5, with a tentative D call TRBD1 (5 bases). The V end was cut by 4 bases, the J end by 1 base, with 12 bases between. The CDR3 is made up of 15 amino acids. Looked up from germline, CDR1 is SGHNT and CDR2 is YYREEE (reference sequence). CDR3 residues: CASSRGPISNQPQHF. The CDR3 coding sequence is TGTGCCAGCAGCAGGGGCCCCATCAGCAATCAGCCCCAGCATTTT.

The CDR3 DNA sequence: TGTGCCAGCAGCCCAACCGGGACAAATAACACTGAAGCTTTCTTT. Translated: CASSPTGTNNTEAFF. The gene calls are TRBV13 and TRBJ1-1; weak D call: TRBD1 (6 bases). The CDR3 consists of 15 residues. The V gene lost 5 bases and the J gene lost 2 bases, with 15 bases spanning the gap. CDR1 is PRHDT, CDR2 FYEKMQ, per germline (reference sequence).

This chain joins TRBV6-5 and TRBJ2-5; 11 bases agree with TRBD2. Germline trimming cut 7 bases from V and 4 bases from J; bases unmatched to any gene: 8. CDR1 MNHEY and CDR2 SVGAGI come from the germline V gene. The CDR3 loop spans 15 amino acids. The CDR3 DNA sequence: TGTGCCAGCAATACACCTAGCGGGAGGTCAGAGACCCAGTACTTC. Residues: CASNTPSGRSETQYF.

This clone has more than one count but fewer than ten. V and J are TRBV4-3 and TRBJ1-1; D remains ambiguous. Trimming pared 1 base from V and 5 bases from J, leaving 14 bases between. Germline-derived CDR1 and CDR2 are LGHNA and YSLEER. The CDR3 extends over 15 amino acids. As DNA, the CDR3 is TGCGCCAGCAGCCAAGCCCCTGTTTCAGGAACTGAAGCTTTCTTT. This codes for CASSQAPVSGTEAFF.

V usage is TRBV11-2 and J usage is TRBJ2-5; possible D gene TRBD2, 6 bases. The germline CDR1 and CDR2 sequences are SGHAT and FQNNGV. The CDR3 contains 15 residues. Trimming removed 3 bases from V and 5 bases from J, with 16 bases in between. For the CDR3, the DNA is TGTGCCAGCAGCTTCTCCGCCGGGGGATCTGAGACCCAGTACTTC. Amino acid sequence: CASSFSAGGSETQYF.

The chain is built from TRBV4-1 and TRBJ2-5; 8 bases fit TRBD1. This CDR3 contains 15 residues. The V segment lost 4 bases and the J segment 5 bases; nucleotides outside the gene matches: 9. Germline CDR1 is MGHRA and CDR2 is YSYEKL. In DNA, the CDR3 is TGCGCCAGCAGCCCGCAACAGGGGGTTGGGGAGACCCAGTACTTC. This encodes CASSPQQGVGETQYF.

The CDR3 region is CASKRPVGNTIYF. CDR3 DNA sequence: TGTGCCAGCAAGAGGCCAGTCGGAAACACCATATATTTT. The genes are TRBV28 and TRBJ1-3, with D unclear. The germline gives CDR1 MDHEN, CDR2 SYDVKM. This CDR3 spans 13 amino acids. V lost 7 bases, J lost 4 bases, and 11 bases lay in between.

The sample holds a few counts of this clone. This chain connects TRBV30 to TRBJ1-1, with unresolved D. Germline CDR1 GTSNPN, CDR2 SVGIG (reference sequence). V shed 4 bases and J shed 2 bases, with 11 bases lying between them. The CDR3 is made up of 13 amino acids. CDR3 amino acids: CAWTLGGNTEAFF. CDR3 nucleotide sequence: TGTGCCTGGACCCTAGGAGGTAACACTGAAGCTTTCTTT. Variable domain in full (rest from reference TRBV30 and TRBJ1-1): SQTIHQWPATLVQPVGSPLSLECTVEGTSNPNLYWYRQAAGRGLQLLFYSVGIGQISSEVPQNLSASRPQDRQFILSSKKLLLSDSGFYLCAWTLGGNTEAFFGQGTRLTVV.